This entry lists 10 T cell receptor beta chains sequenced from one sample in a study of T-cell memory formation after mild COVID-19. MiXCR, applied by TCRdb to the 5' RACE reads, yields one record per CDR3 protein. The table lists about 470,000 distinct CDR3 sequences, around 25% of them singletons. Sequencing was carried out using PBMCs or a T cell subset sorted from them (not recorded which). The receptors come from an adult woman who had mild COVID-19 (a few samples of this study predate the infection). Cell type and time point are not known.

The V and J genes are TRBV4-3 and TRBJ2-7; TRBD2 aligns across 7 bases. Losses at the gene ends were 2 bases for V and 0 bases for J; bases not matched to a gene: 7. Germline CDR1 and CDR2: LGHNA and YSLEER. This CDR3 region has 16 residues. CDR3 in DNA: TGCGCCAGCAGCCAATCTAGCGGTACCAGCTCCTACGAGCAGTACTTC. Translated: CASSQSSGTSSYEQYF.

The table lists this clonotype with a few counts. V usage is TRBV4-2 and J usage is TRBJ2-1; maybe TRBD1 (5 bases). This CDR3 has 15 residues. Looked up from germline, CDR1 is LGHNA and CDR2 is YNFKEQ. Trimming took off 0 bases at V and 6 bases at J, with 12 bases between the two ends. CDR3 bases: TGTGCCAGCAGCCAAGATTCAGGGTTTCGCAATGAGCAGTTCTTC. Residues: CASSQDSGFRNEQFF.

The chain joins TRBV10-3 to TRBJ2-1; 9 bases match TRBD2. The V and J ends lost 3 bases and 6 bases, in that order; junction bases with no gene match: 6. The CDR3 has 15 residues. Germline V CDR1 and CDR2: ENHRY, SYGVKD. For the CDR3, the DNA is TGTGCCATCAGTGACCTAGCGGGAAGCCCCAATGAGCAGTTCTTC. Translating it yields CAISDLAGSPNEQFF.

This clonotype was observed a few times. Sequence at one end of the junction differs from germline and may be a read error. The rearrangement links TRBV5-5 to TRBJ2-7; 8 bases agree with TRBD2. The CDR3 length is 13 residues. CDR1 is SGHKS, CDR2 YYEKEE, per germline (reference sequence). CDR3 in amino acids: CASSWTSSHEQYF. CDR3 coding DNA: TGTGCCAGCAGTTGGACTAGCTCCCACGAGCAGTACTTC.

This clonotype has more than one count but fewer than ten. The V call is TRBV15, the J call TRBJ2-3; D gene unclear. The germline V gene encodes CDR1 LNHNV and CDR2 YYDKDF (reference sequence). The CDR3 covers 13 residues. V lost 3 bases to trimming and J lost 2 bases, with 6 bases between them. Here the CDR3 reads CATSSPPTDTQYF. The CDR3, as DNA: TGTGCCACCAGCAGCCCCCCCACAGATACGCAGTATTTT.

The chain employs TRBV21-1 and TRBJ2-3; TRBD1 was called by the table and not checked on the DNA. TRBV21-1 counts as a pseudogene. There are 16 residues in the CDR3. CDR3 DNA sequence: TGTGCCAGCAGCAAGACAGGGCGACCTTGGGTCAATACGCAGTATTTT. Translated, it gives CASSKTGRPWVNTQYF.

The rearrangement links TRBV30 to TRBJ1-2; unclear D gene. This CDR3 spans 11 amino acids. Trimming pared 4 bases from V and 4 bases from J, leaving 7 bases between. Germline V lookup: CDR1 GTSNPN, CDR2 SVGIG (reference sequence). CDR3 sequence (DNA): TGTGCCTGGACCGAGAGCTATGGCTACACCTTC. Translating it yields CAWTESYGYTF.

This clonotype was recorded only once. This chain connects TRBV27 to TRBJ2-7; D might be TRBD1 or TRBD2, each matching 5 bases. The CDR3 has 15 residues. The germline V gene has CDR1 MNHEY and CDR2 SMNVEV (reference sequence). V lost 3 bases to trimming and J lost 2 bases, with 14 bases between them. The CDR3: CASSFGGQGTYEQYF. The CDR3 DNA reads TGTGCCAGCAGTTTCGGCGGGCAGGGAACCTACGAGCAGTACTTC.

Here the CDR3 reads CASKNRGLAGATRSYEQYF. The DNA of the CDR3 is TGTGCCAGCAAGAATAGGGGACTAGCGGGGGCCACGAGATCCTACGAGCAGTACTTC. This chain joins TRBV2 and TRBJ2-7, with 14 bases matching TRBD2. Germline lookup yields CDR1 SNHLY and CDR2 FYNNEI. V dropped 7 bases and J dropped 1; count of bases not matched to a gene: 15. This CDR3 spans 19 amino acids. Together with reference TRBV2 and TRBJ2-7, the CDR3 gives the full variable domain: EPEVTQTPSHQVTQMGQEVILRCVPISNHLYFYWYRQILGQKVEFLVSFYNNEISEKSEIFDDQFSVERPDGSNFTLKIRSTKLEDSAMYFCASKNRGLAGATRSYEQYFGPGTRLTVT.

This clonotype was counted only a few times. Here the CDR3 DNA reads TGTGCCAGCAGCGTAGCTGTCGAAAGCAAGCAGTTCTTC. Translated: CASSVAVESKQFF. The rearrangement links TRBV9 to TRBJ2-1; D call uncertain. The CDR3 has 13 amino acids. Germline V gene lookup returns CDR1 SGDLS and CDR2 YYNGEE. The germline V and J ends were trimmed by 0 bases and 11 bases, with 12 bases remaining between them. The full variable domain, with the rest looked up from reference TRBV9 and TRBJ2-1, is DSGVTQTPKHLITATGQRVTLRCSPRSGDLSVYWYQQSLDQGLQFLIQYYNGEERAKGNILERFSAQQFPDLHSELNLSSLELGDSALYFCASSVAVESKQFFGPGTRLTVL.